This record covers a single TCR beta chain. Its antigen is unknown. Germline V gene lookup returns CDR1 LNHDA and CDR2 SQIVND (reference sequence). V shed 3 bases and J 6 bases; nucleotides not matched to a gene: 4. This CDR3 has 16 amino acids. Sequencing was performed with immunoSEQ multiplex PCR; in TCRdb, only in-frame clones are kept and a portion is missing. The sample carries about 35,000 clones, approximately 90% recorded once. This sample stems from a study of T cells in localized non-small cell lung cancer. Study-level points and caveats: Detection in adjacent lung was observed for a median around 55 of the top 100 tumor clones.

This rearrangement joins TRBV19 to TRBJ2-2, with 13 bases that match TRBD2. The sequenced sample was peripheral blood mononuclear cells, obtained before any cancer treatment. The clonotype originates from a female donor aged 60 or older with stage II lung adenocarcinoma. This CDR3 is CASSMGLAGLAGELFF. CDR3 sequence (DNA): TGTGCCAGTAGTATGGGACTAGCGGGACTTGCCGGGGAGCTGTTTTTT.